This T cell receptor (beta chain) was recorded in a study of memory CD4+ T cells and cytomegalovirus serostatus. The sort gate was single viable CD3+CD4+CD8-CD45RO+ cells for memory CD4+ T cells. The protocol was immunoSEQ multiplex PCR, while the TCRdb copy is restricted to in-frame clones and leaves out a portion. This table holds some 60,000 clones, 70% to 75% found once. V was trimmed by 6 bases and J by 3 bases, leaving 15 bases between them. There are 13 residues in the CDR3. CDR1 GTSNPN and CDR2 SVGIG come from the germline V gene (reference sequence). The chain carries TRBV30 and TRBJ2-7; TRBD2 is a possible D gene (7 bases). This clonotype was obtained from an adult in good health and CMV-seropositive. The specimen was memory CD4+ T cells from blood. The CDR3 region has the DNA TGTGCCTGTTCCGGAGGGGGGGGCTACGAGCAGTACGTC. This encodes CACSGGGGYEQYV.